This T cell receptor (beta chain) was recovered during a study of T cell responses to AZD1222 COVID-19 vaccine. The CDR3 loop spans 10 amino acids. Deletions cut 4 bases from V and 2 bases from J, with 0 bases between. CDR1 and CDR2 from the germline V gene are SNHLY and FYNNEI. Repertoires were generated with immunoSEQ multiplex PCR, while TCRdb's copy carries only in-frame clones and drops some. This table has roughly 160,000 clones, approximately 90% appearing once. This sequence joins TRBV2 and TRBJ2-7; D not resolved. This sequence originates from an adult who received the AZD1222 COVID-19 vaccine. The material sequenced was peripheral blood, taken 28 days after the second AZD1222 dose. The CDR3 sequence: CASSAYEQYF. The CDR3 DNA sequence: TGTGCCAGCAGTGCCTACGAGCAGTACTTC.